This TCR beta chain originates from a study of cytomegalovirus exposure and HLA in healthy donors. V was clipped by 0 bases and J by 9 bases, with 18 bases between them. Germline V CDR1 and CDR2: SGHNT, YENEEA. CDR3 length equals 16 residues. Researchers ran the PCR with 60 Vbeta and 13 Jbeta primers. Assay used: immunoSEQ multiplex PCR; TCRdb lists only in-frame clones, some missing. The table lists 150,000 to 200,000 clones, around 81% of them singletons, with less than 2% in the top ten. The sequencing input was PBMCs. The TCR sequence derives from a man younger than 40 in good health and CMV-seronegative. The chain is built from TRBV11-3 and TRBJ2-1; no clear D. CDR3 DNA: TGTGCCAGCAGCTTAGATCGTTGTCCTGCCAGTTGTGAGCAGTTCTTC. This codes for CASSLDRCPASCEQFF.